Listed here are 22 T cell receptor beta chains from one sample, sequenced in a study of cytomegalovirus exposure and HLA in healthy donors. Primers included in the PCR were 60 Vbeta and 13 Jbeta primers. TCRdb keeps only in-frame clones here, not all; method: immunoSEQ multiplex PCR. Of 150,000 to 200,000 clones listed, roughly three quarters are singletons. Sample: PBMCs. The receptors were sampled from a woman in her fifties or sixties in good health and CMV-seronegative.

This chain joins TRBV15 and TRBJ2-1, with 8 positions matching TRBD1. The trim removed 0 bases at V and 8 bases at J, leaving 6 bases unmatched. Looked up from germline, CDR1 is LNHNV and CDR2 is YYDKDF (reference sequence). The CDR3 runs 15 residues. CDR3 sequence reads: CATSRDTGGYDEQFF. The CDR3 coding sequence is TGTGCCACCAGCAGAGATACAGGGGGTTACGATGAGCAGTTCTTC.

V gene TRBV7-3 combines with J gene TRBJ2-1, with 11 bases matching TRBD2. The CDR3 sequence is 15 residues long. Trimming at V came to 5 bases and at J to 7 bases, leaving 7 bases not matched to a gene. Germline V lookup: CDR1 SGHTA, CDR2 FQGTGA. Here the CDR3 DNA reads TGTGCCAGCAGCCTACTAGCGGGAGATACAAATGAGCAGTTCTTC. As protein: CASSLLAGDTNEQFF.

Comment on this clone: The junction departs from germline at one end; a sequencing error may be responsible. The gene calls are TRBV7-9 and TRBJ1-4; 8 positions agree with TRBD1. Germline CDR1 reads SEHNR; CDR2 reads FQNEAQ (reference sequence). CDR3 size: 14 residues. DNA of the CDR3: TGTTCCAGCAGCTTCGGACAGGGATGGGAAAAACTGTTTTTT. Its translation: CSSSFGQGWEKLFF. Full variable domain (remainder filled in from reference TRBV7-9 and TRBJ1-4): DTGVSQNPRHKITKRGQNVTFRCDPISEHNRLYWYRQTLGQGPEFLTYFQNEAQLEKSRLLSDRFSAERPKGSFSTLEIQRTEQGDSAMYLCSSSFGQGWEKLFFGSGTQLSVL.

The gene calls are TRBV6-5 and TRBJ2-3; D perhaps matches TRBD2 (6 bases). The CDR3 is 13 amino acids. CDR1 is MNHEY and CDR2 is SVGAGI in the germline V gene. Deletions cut 7 bases from V and 12 bases from J, with 20 bases between. CDR3 DNA sequence: TGTGCCAGCACCCGGGAGCCAAGCTATATACAGTATTTT. It encodes CASTREPSYIQYF.

V and J are TRBV11-3 and TRBJ2-3; D is possibly TRBD2 (6 bases). V was trimmed by 4 bases and J by 4 bases, leaving 18 bases between them. This CDR3 has 16 amino acids. CDR1 is SGHNT and CDR2 is YENEEA in the germline V gene. This chain's CDR3 is CASSSLAGRDSDTQYF. The CDR3 coding sequence is TGTGCCAGCAGCTCCCTGGCGGGCAGGGACTCAGATACGCAGTATTTT.

The V call is TRBV7-2, the J call TRBJ2-5; TRBD2 matches at 14 bases. Losses at the gene ends were 0 bases for V and 11 bases for J; bases not matched to a gene: 8. Germline values: CDR1 SGHTA, CDR2 FQGNSA. The CDR3 has 16 amino acids. The CDR3 DNA sequence: TGTGCCAGCAGCTTAGCCCGACTAGCGGGAGGGTTTGAGCAGTACTTC. Translated, it gives CASSLARLAGGFEQYF.

The chain links TRBV20-1 to TRBJ2-1; weak D call: TRBD2 (5 bases). Between the trimmed V and J ends, which lost 6 bases and 4 bases, there was a span of 7 bases. The CDR3 has 11 residues. Germline lookup yields CDR1 DFQATT and CDR2 SNEGSKA (reference sequence). The CDR3 here is CSAGGYNEQFF. In nucleotides, the CDR3 is TGCAGTGCCGGAGGATACAATGAGCAGTTCTTC.

The rearrangement uses TRBV7-2 and TRBJ2-5, with a weak D call TRBD1 (6 bases). Looked up from germline, CDR1 is SGHTA and CDR2 is FQGNSA. V was shortened by 1 base and J by 6 bases, with 15 bases between the two germline ends. The CDR3 has 15 amino acids. For the CDR3, the DNA is TGTGCCAGCAGCTTAGGGGGACAAGAGGGAAAGACCCAGTACTTC. Protein product: CASSLGGQEGKTQYF.

The chain couples TRBV5-1 to TRBJ2-7, with 12 bases matching TRBD1. V gave up 2 bases and J gave up 5 bases; unmatched junction bases: 8. Germline V gene data show CDR1 as SGHRS and CDR2 as YFSETQ. CDR3 length equals 16 residues. In nucleotides, the CDR3 is TGCGCCAGCAGCTTAACTACCGGGACAGGGGGCCACGAGCAGTACTTC. Encoded protein: CASSLTTGTGGHEQYF.

The chain couples TRBV5-1 to TRBJ2-1, with 14 bases fitting TRBD2. The germline V gene encodes CDR1 SGHRS and CDR2 YFSETQ. This CDR3 spans 16 amino acids. After removal of 4 bases from V and 8 bases from J, the junction contained 8 bases not matched to a gene. This CDR3 is CASSLTGTSGRYEQFF. In DNA form, the CDR3 reads TGCGCCAGCAGCCTAACCGGGACTAGCGGGAGATATGAGCAGTTCTTC. The whole variable domain, remainder taken from reference TRBV5-1 and TRBJ2-1, is KAGVTQTPRYLIKTRGQQVTLSCSPISGHRSVSWYQQTPGQGLQFLFEYFSETQRNKGNFPGRFSGRQFSNSRSEMNVSTLELGDSALYLCASSLTGTSGRYEQFFGPGTRLTVL.

This chain links TRBV19 with TRBJ2-1, with 8 bases aligning to TRBD2. V was pared by 10 bases and J by 7 bases, with 12 bases of the junction left unmatched. CDR1 is LNHDA and CDR2 is SQIVND in the germline V gene (reference sequence). The CDR3 spans 14 residues. In nucleotides, the CDR3 is TGTGCCACTCAAGACAGCGGGAGCTGGAATGAGCAGTTCTTC. This encodes CATQDSGSWNEQFF.

This clone has more than one count but fewer than ten. This chain joins TRBV28 and TRBJ2-3, with a possible D match to TRBD1 (6 bases). V lost 7 bases and J 6 bases, leaving 20 bases between the germline ends. Germline V CDR1 and CDR2: MDHEN, SYDVKM. The length of the CDR3 is 15 residues. For the CDR3, the DNA is TGTGCCAGCACCACCGAACAGGGTCTTTGGGATACGCAGTATTTT. It is translated as CASTTEQGLWDTQYF.

The V call is TRBV5-7, the J call TRBJ2-3, with D possibly being TRBD2 (5 bases). TRBV5-7 counts as an open reading frame of uncertain function. V dropped 2 bases and J dropped 1 base, with 8 bases sitting between them. The CDR3 runs 14 residues. The CDR3 here is CASSLRTCTDTQYF. CDR3 coding DNA: TGTGCCAGCAGCTTAAGGACTTGCACAGATACGCAGTATTTT.

This clone occurred a few times. The chain combines TRBV11-1 with TRBJ1-1; no firm D call. Between the trimmed V and J ends, which lost 1 base and 4 bases, there was a span of 10 bases. In germline, CDR1 is SGHAT, CDR2 FQDESV (reference sequence). This CDR3 is 14 amino acids long. The CDR3 DNA reads TGTGCCAGCAGCTTAGGAGGGTCGAGCACTGAAGCTTTCTTT. This gives the protein CASSLGGSSTEAFF.

This clone was counted once. This rearrangement joins TRBV7-2 to TRBJ2-1; tentatively, D is TRBD1 (5 bases). The CDR3 covers 12 residues. Trimming removed 1 base at V and 10 bases at J, with 8 bases between. Germline CDR1 and CDR2: SGHTA and FQGNSA. Written as DNA, the CDR3 is TGTGCCAGCAGCTTAGGTGGACAAGAGCAGTTCTTC. It yields the protein CASSLGGQEQFF.

The chain has TRBV7-2 and TRBJ2-1, with D possibly matching TRBD2 (6 bases). V lost 5 bases, J lost 0 bases, and 11 bases lay in between. CDR3 length equals 15 residues. Germline CDR1 reads SGHTA; CDR2 reads FQGNSA. CDR3 DNA: TGTGCCAGCAGCCTGGGACTCAGCTCCTACAATGAGCAGTTCTTC. It yields the protein CASSLGLSSYNEQFF.

The chain combines TRBV4-1 with TRBJ1-1, with D unclear. The CDR3 is 17 amino acids. The V and J ends lost 0 bases and 1 base respectively, with 15 bases between them. Germline V gene lookup returns CDR1 MGHRA and CDR2 YSYEKL. In DNA form, the CDR3 reads TGCGCCAGCAGCCAAGACGAGGTCCCCTACCCGAACACTGAAGCTTTCTTT. This sequence encodes CASSQDEVPYPNTEAFF.

The chain has TRBV18 and TRBJ2-7; 8 bases line up with TRBD2. Losses at the gene ends were 0 bases for V and 0 bases for J; bases not matched to a gene: 7. Germline CDR1 reads KGHSH; CDR2 reads LQKENI. This CDR3 region has 17 residues. The CDR3 coding sequence is TGTGCCAGCTCACCACCCTCCGGGACTAGGAGCTCCTACGAGCAGTACTTC. Translation: CASSPPSGTRSSYEQYF.

The chain links TRBV7-2 to TRBJ1-3; no firm D call. Deletions cut 3 bases from V and 0 bases from J, with 6 bases between. Germline-derived CDR1 and CDR2 are SGHTA and FQGNSA. The CDR3 spans 14 residues. The CDR3 DNA reads as TGTGCCAGCAGCTTGACACTCTCTGGAAACACCATATATTTT. As protein: CASSLTLSGNTIYF.

The V gene is TRBV7-2, the J gene TRBJ2-5; a possible D gene is TRBD2 (5 bases). This CDR3 is built from 14 residues. The V end lost 1 base, the J end lost 7 bases, and 13 bases lay between the germline ends. Per the germline V gene, CDR1 is SGHTA and CDR2 is FQGNSA. The CDR3 nucleotides are TGTGCCAGCAGCTTAGACGGGGAGCTGTCGACCCAGTACTTC. Translated: CASSLDGELSTQYF.

This chain connects TRBV29-1 to TRBJ2-1, with 10 positions matching TRBD1. Germline V lookup: CDR1 SQVTM, CDR2 ANQGSEA. J gave up 8 bases and V 6 bases, and 10 bases lay outside the gene matches. This CDR3 comprises 14 residues. The CDR3 protein is CSVLKGQGWHEQFF. The CDR3 DNA reads as TGCAGCGTCCTCAAGGGACAGGGGTGGCATGAGCAGTTCTTC.

The chain is built from TRBV5-1 and TRBJ2-7, with 13 bases that match TRBD2. Germline V CDR1 and CDR2: SGHRS, YFSETQ. This CDR3 comprises 16 residues. The junction had 5 bases not matched to a gene; V was cut back by 0 bases and J by 5 bases. The CDR3 nucleotides are TGCGCCAGCAGCTTGGGTACTAGCGGGGGGGCCCACGAGCAGTACTTC. Encoded protein: CASSLGTSGGAHEQYF.